This TCR beta chain appears in the sequencing data of a study of post-analysis software for immune sequencing data. Study-wide findings and caveats: Elevated frequency relative to controls characterized 4 or 5 TRBV segments in patients, TRBV5-6, TRBV5-1 and TRBV20-1 among them.

Germline V lookup: CDR1 DFQATT, CDR2 SNEGSKA (reference sequence). The CDR3 covers 16 residues. J was trimmed by 2 bases and V by 0 bases; bases with no gene match: 7. This clonotype was seen repeatedly, ten times or more. The antigen remains unidentified. Researchers reported that TCR beta cDNA libraries carried unique molecular identifiers. A single record per CDR3 protein comes from TCRdb applying MiXCR to the PCR reads. The sample includes roughly 200,000 distinct CDR3 sequences, 29% seen only once; the top ten take approximately 3%. The sequencing sample was made of blood. The TCR originated in a girl aged 2 to 17 with multiple sclerosis. The V gene is TRBV20-1, the J gene TRBJ2-5, with 9 bases lining up with TRBD2. The DNA for the CDR3 is TGCAGTGCTAGAGATTTCAGAACTAGCGGGCAAGAGACCCAGTACTTC. This codes for CSARDFRTSGQETQYF.